A selection of T cell receptor beta chains follows, all from one sample in a study of long-term antiretroviral therapy in people with HIV. Sequencing was performed with immunoSEQ multiplex PCR; in TCRdb, only in-frame clones are kept and a portion is missing. Among about 4,800 clones listed, 88% were seen once. Sequences were derived from unsorted PBMCs, sampled 1.3 years after starting antiretroviral therapy. All receptors come from a woman aged 45-65 years with HIV. Both conserved end residues are part of each CDR3. A D gene is named only where the DNA matches it firmly. Rows may omit the clone size; those that give it use once, few, many or a size class.

TRBV2,.,TRBJ2-5,.,CASRQGGGIETQYF,TGTGCCAGCAGGCAAGGGGGGGGGATCGAGACCCAGTACTTC
TRBV7-3,.,TRBJ2-1,.,CASSMTPGLTHGNEQFF,TGTGCCAGCAGCATGACCCCGGGACTCACCCACGGCAATGAGCAGTTCTTC
TRBV7-2,TRBD1,TRBJ2-1,once,CASSLGEAGGQNEQFF,TGTGCCAGCAGCTTAGGGGAGGCAGGGGGCCAAAATGAGCAGTTCTTC
TRBV30,.,TRBJ2-1,.,CAWSVGDYNEQFF,TGTGCCTGGAGTGTGGGGGACTACAATGAGCAGTTCTTC
TRBV7-9,TRBD1,TRBJ1-1,.,CASRRTGGNFDTEAFF,TGTGCCAGCAGGCGGACAGGGGGGAACTTTGACACTGAAGCTTTCTTT
TRBV30,TRBD1,TRBJ1-2,.,CAWSLGGAGDYGYTF,TGTGCCTGGAGTCTAGGGGGCGCCGGGGACTATGGCTACACCTTC
TRBV27,.,TRBJ1-6,.,CASSFQSSYNSPLHF,TGTGCCAGCAGTTTTCAGAGCTCCTATAATTCACCCCTCCACTTT
TRBV4-1,TRBD1,TRBJ1-6,once,CASSQGLLTGGNSPLHF,TGCGCCAGCAGCCAAGGCCTCCTTACAGGGGGGAATTCACCCCTCCACTTT
TRBV5-1,.,TRBJ2-5,once,CASSQGGQGQETQYF,TGCGCCAGCAGCCAGGGGGGGCAGGGACAAGAGACCCAGTACTTC
TRBV7-8,.,TRBJ2-2,.,CAIIPPPPPGTGELFF,TGTGCCATCATACCACCGCCACCCCCAGGGACCGGGGAGCTGTTTTTT